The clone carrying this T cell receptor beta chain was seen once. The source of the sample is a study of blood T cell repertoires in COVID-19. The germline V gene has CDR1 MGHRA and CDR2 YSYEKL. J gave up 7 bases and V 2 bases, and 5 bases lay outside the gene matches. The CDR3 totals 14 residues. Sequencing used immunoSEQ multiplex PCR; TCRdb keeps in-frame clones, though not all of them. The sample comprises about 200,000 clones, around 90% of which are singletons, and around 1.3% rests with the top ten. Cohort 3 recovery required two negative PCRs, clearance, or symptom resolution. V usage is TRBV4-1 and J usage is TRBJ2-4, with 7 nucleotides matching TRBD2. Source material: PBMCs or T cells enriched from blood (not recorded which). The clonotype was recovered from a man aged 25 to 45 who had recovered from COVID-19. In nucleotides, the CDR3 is TGCGCCAGCAGCCAACCACTAGCGAGGAACATTCAGTACTTC. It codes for CASSQPLARNIQYF.